This T cell receptor (beta chain) was captured in a study of OX40 agonist ivuxolimab in advanced cancers. Study conclusions and caveats: Relative to CD4+, CD8+ T cells held more expanded clones on average.

The CDR3 runs 13 residues. Trimming at V came to 4 bases and at J to 4 bases, leaving 4 bases not matched to a gene. CDR1 is SGDLS, CDR2 YYNGEE, per germline. Turning to this clone: Its antigen remains unidentified.

The data were produced by immunoSEQ multiplex PCR, yet TCRdb's version contains in-frame clones alone and is incomplete. The sample has approximately 99,000 clones; 85% to 90% are singletons. The genes are TRBV9 and TRBJ1-1; 7 bases line up with TRBD1. The source was CD4+ or CD8+ T cells sorted from blood, collected in a trial of the OX40 agonist ivuxolimab. This TCR was recovered from an adult with an advanced solid tumor such as melanoma, head and neck, liver or kidney cancer. CDR3 in amino acids: CASSPTGPTEAFF. CDR3 bases: TGTGCCAGCAGCCCGACAGGGCCCACTGAAGCTTTCTTT.